Given below is one T cell receptor beta chain in context. Its antigen remains unknown. The data originate from a study of shared clonotypes between healthy human individuals. The overall study: Each donor's CD8 memory used one plate, CD8 naive two, each CD4 subset three.

The donors were adults (healthy and HIV-negative) with no recent acute infections or vaccinations. Generated by immunoSEQ multiplex PCR, the TCRdb table keeps only in-frame clones and is missing some. In the table there are 1,500,000 or so clones, roughly 97% of which are singletons. With 4 bases removed from V and 4 bases from J, the gap between germline ends came to 20 bases. The CDR3 runs 17 residues. Looked up from germline, CDR1 is SGHNT and CDR2 is YYREEE (reference sequence). Notes on the study in general: The study generally estimated greater richness for naive than memory subsets. In a handful of donors, about 5% of naive CD4 clonotypes appeared in common.

This sequence joins TRBV5-4 and TRBJ2-2; the D gene is possibly TRBD2 (5 bases). This clonotype was sampled from a man aged 25 to 45 in good health. Sequenced input: naive CD4+ T cells sorted from blood. Regarding subset: CD45RA+ positively selected. The CDR3 loop is CASSPGYGEFITGELFF. CDR3 DNA: TGTGCCAGCAGCCCCGGTTATGGGGAGTTTATCACCGGGGAGCTGTTTTTT.